Following are 9 T cell receptor beta chains from one sample sequenced in a study of T-cell memory formation after mild COVID-19. TCRdb passed the 5' RACE reads through MiXCR, listing each CDR3 protein once. The sample carries approximately 99,000 distinct CDR3 sequences, 15% to 20% recorded once. The sample taken for sequencing was PBMCs or a T cell subset sorted from them (not recorded which). The receptors here all came from a man between 18 and 29 years old who had mild COVID-19 (a few samples of this study predate the infection). Cell type and time point are not known.

This chain uses TRBV6-6 with TRBJ2-3, with 7 bases lining up with TRBD1. With V trimmed by 0 bases and J by 2 bases, 2 bases remained unmatched. The CDR3 sequence is 15 residues long. Germline CDR1 reads MNHNY; CDR2 reads SVGAGI (reference sequence). DNA of the CDR3: TGTGCCAGCAGTTACTCAGGGGGCCTCACAGATACGCAGTATTTT. Its protein is CASSYSGGLTDTQYF.

This rearrangement joins TRBV28 to TRBJ2-5; D is uncertain. CDR1 and CDR2 (germline): MDHEN, SYDVKM. Trimming took 4 bases from V and 2 from J, leaving 11 bases between them. This CDR3 spans 14 amino acids. In DNA, the CDR3 is TGTGCCAGCAGTTCTCCGGCCTTACAAGAGACCCAGTACTTC. It codes for CASSSPALQETQYF.

This clonotype was found a few times. V and J are TRBV6-2 or TRBV6-3 and TRBJ2-7; 7 nucleotides line up with TRBD2. V was pared by 5 bases and J by 3 bases, with 10 bases of the junction left unmatched. Per the germline V gene, CDR1 is MNHEY and CDR2 is SVGEGT. The CDR3 covers 15 residues. CDR3 sequence: CASSPQRGSGYEQYV. The CDR3 nucleotides are TGTGCCAGCAGTCCCCAGCGGGGCTCGGGCTACGAGCAGTACGTC.

This chain uses TRBV11-2 with TRBJ2-3; 7 bases line up with TRBD2. V was clipped by 3 bases and J by 7 bases; unmatched bases: 7. CDR1 is SGHAT and CDR2 is FQNNGV in the germline V gene. The CDR3 totals 14 residues. CDR3 DNA sequence: TGTGCCAGCAGCTTTAGCGGGTCGGGTAATACGCAGTATTTT. This codes for CASSFSGSGNTQYF.

The chain joins TRBV15 to TRBJ1-2, with a tentative D call TRBD1 (5 bases). Germline CDR1 LNHNV, CDR2 YYDKDF (reference sequence). The CDR3 spans 14 residues. Trimming took off 1 base at V and 4 bases at J, with 10 bases between the two ends. The CDR3 loop is CATSRGAGVYGYTF. The CDR3 DNA follows: TGTGCCACCAGCAGAGGGGCGGGGGTCTATGGCTACACCTTC.

In its sample, this clonotype was seen a few times. This chain links TRBV20-1 with TRBJ1-5, with D perhaps matching TRBD1 (6 bases). V was cut by 0 bases and J by 5 bases, with 11 bases left in between. Per the germline V gene, CDR1 is DFQATT and CDR2 is SNEGSKA (reference sequence). The CDR3 runs to 14 residues. In DNA form, the CDR3 reads TGCAGTGCTAGAGATCGGGACACCCATCAGCCCCAGCATTTT. This encodes CSARDRDTHQPQHF.

The chain employs TRBV12-3 or TRBV12-4 and TRBJ1-2; D is uncertain. V was cut by 3 bases and J by 7 bases, with 6 bases left in between. The CDR3 runs 11 residues. Here the CDR3 reads CASSFLGGYTF. The CDR3 DNA sequence: TGTGCCAGCAGTTTTTTGGGTGGCTACACCTTC.

The CDR3 DNA reads TGCAGTGTGTTAGCCATCTACGAGCAGTACTTC. Protein product: CSVLAIYEQYF. This chain links TRBV20-1 with TRBJ2-7; D is unresolved. V dropped 7 bases and J dropped 3 bases, with 10 bases sitting between them. This CDR3 is 11 amino acids long. Germline CDR1 is DFQATT and CDR2 is SNEGSKA (reference sequence).

The sample holds a few counts of this clonotype. This sequence joins TRBV15 and TRBJ1-5, with a weak D call TRBD1 (5 bases). V was trimmed by 5 bases and J by 12 bases, leaving 17 bases between them. Per germline, CDR1 LNHNV and CDR2 YYDKDF (reference sequence). The CDR3 loop spans 13 amino acids. The CDR3 loop reads CATSLSGGRHQHF. CDR3 coding DNA: TGTGCCACCAGCCTGTCGGGGGGACGACACCAGCATTTT.